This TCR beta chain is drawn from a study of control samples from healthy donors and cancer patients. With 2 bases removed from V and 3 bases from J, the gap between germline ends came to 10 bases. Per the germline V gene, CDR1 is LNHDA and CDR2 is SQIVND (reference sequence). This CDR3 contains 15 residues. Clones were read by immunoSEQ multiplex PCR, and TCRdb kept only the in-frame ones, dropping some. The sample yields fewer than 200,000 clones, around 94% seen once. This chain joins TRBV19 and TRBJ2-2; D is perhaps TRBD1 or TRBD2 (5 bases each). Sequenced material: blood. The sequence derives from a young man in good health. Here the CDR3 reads CASSITGTDTGELFF. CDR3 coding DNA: TGTGCCAGTAGTATAACCGGGACGGACACCGGGGAGCTGTTTTTT. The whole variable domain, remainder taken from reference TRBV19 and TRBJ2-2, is DGGITQSPKYLFRKEGQNVTLSCEQNLNHDAMYWYRQDPGQGLRLIYYSQIVNDFQKGDIAEGYSVSREKKESFPLTVTSAQKNPTAFYLCASSITGTDTGELFFGEGSRLTVL.